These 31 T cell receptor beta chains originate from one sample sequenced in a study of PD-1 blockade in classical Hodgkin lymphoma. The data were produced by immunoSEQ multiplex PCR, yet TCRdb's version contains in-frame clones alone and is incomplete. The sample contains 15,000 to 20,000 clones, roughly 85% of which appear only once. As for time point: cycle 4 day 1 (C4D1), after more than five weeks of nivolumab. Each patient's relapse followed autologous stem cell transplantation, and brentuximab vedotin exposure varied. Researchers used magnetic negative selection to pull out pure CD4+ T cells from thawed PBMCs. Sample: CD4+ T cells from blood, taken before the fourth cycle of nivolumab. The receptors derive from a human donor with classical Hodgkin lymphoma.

The CDR3 nucleotides are TGCGCCAGCAGCCCGGGACAGGGGACAGATACGCAGTATTTT. Its protein product is CASSPGQGTDTQYF. V and J are TRBV5-1 and TRBJ2-3, with 10 bases lining up with TRBD1. Trimming cost V 4 bases and J 3 bases; bases outside gene matches: 2. Germline V CDR1 and CDR2: SGHRS, YFSETQ. There are 14 residues in the CDR3.

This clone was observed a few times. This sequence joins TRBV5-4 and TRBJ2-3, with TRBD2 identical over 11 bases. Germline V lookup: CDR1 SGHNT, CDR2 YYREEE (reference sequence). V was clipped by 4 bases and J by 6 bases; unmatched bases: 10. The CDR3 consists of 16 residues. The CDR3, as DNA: TGTGCCAGCAGCACCCTGACTAGCGGGATAGGTGATACGCAGTATTTT. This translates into CASSTLTSGIGDTQYF.

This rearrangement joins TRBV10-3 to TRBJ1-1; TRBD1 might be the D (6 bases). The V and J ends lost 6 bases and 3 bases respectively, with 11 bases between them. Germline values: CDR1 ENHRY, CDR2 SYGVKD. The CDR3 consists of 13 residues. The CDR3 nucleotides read TGTGCCATCAGCCTGGGGGCTGACACTGAAGCTTTCTTT. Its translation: CAISLGADTEAFF.

The CDR3 bases are TGTGCCAGCAGTCGACAGGACCTTAATGAAAAACTGTTTTTT. Its translation is CASSRQDLNEKLFF. The chain links TRBV28 to TRBJ1-4; possible D gene TRBD1, 6 bases. Per germline, CDR1 MDHEN and CDR2 SYDVKM. V gave up 5 bases and J gave up 4 bases, with 11 bases separating them. This CDR3 spans 14 amino acids.

The CDR3 nucleotides are TGTGCCAGCTCACCACCCAGGGGAAACACTGAAGCTTTCTTT. Translating gives CASSPPRGNTEAFF. The chain has TRBV18 and TRBJ1-1; perhaps TRBD1 as D (6 bases). The V gene lost 0 bases and the J gene lost 2 bases, with 7 bases spanning the gap. Germline V lookup: CDR1 KGHSH, CDR2 LQKENI. This CDR3 is 14 amino acids long. Supplemented by reference TRBV18 and TRBJ1-1, the full variable domain reads NAGVMQNPRHLVRRRGQEARLRCSPMKGHSHVYWYRQLPEEGLKFMVYLQKENIIDESGMPKERFSAEFPKEGPSILRIQQVVRGDSAAYFCASSPPRGNTEAFFGQGTRLTVV.

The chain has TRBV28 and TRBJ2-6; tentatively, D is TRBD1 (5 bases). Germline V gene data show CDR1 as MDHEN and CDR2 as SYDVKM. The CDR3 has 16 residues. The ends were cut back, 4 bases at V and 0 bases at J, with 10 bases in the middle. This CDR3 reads CASSSTGVSGANVLTF. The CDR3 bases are TGTGCCAGCAGTTCCACAGGAGTCTCTGGGGCCAACGTCCTGACTTTC.

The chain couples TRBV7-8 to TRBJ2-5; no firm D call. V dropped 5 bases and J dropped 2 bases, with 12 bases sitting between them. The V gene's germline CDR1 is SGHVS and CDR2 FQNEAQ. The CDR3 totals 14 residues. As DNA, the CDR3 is TGTGCCAGCAGCAAAGGACCCCAACAAGAGACCCAGTACTTC. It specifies CASSKGPQQETQYF.

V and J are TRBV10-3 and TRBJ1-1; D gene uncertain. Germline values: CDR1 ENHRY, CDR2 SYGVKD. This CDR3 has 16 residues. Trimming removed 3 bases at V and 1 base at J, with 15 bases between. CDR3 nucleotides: TGTGCCATCAGTGATCTTGGGCTAGGGAAGAACACTGAAGCTTTCTTT. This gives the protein CAISDLGLGKNTEAFF.

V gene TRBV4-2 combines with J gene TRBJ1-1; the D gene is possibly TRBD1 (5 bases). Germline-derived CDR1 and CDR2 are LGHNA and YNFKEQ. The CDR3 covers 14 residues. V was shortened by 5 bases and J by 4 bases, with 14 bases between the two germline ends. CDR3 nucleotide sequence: TGTGCCAGCAGCGTGCAGGGCGGGGGCACTGAAGCTTTCTTT. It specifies CASSVQGGGTEAFF.

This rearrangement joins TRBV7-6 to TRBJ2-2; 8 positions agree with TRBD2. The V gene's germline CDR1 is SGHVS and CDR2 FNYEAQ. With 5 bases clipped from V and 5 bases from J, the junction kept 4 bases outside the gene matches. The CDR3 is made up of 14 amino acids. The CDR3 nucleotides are TGTGCCAGCAGCCCCGGACTAGCTACCGGGGAGCTGTTTTTT. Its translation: CASSPGLATGELFF.

The CDR3: CATSRELAGAETQYF. DNA for the CDR3: TGTGCCACCAGCAGAGAACTAGCGGGAGCCGAGACCCAGTACTTC. The chain employs TRBV15 and TRBJ2-5; 11 bases map to TRBD2. The germline V gene encodes CDR1 LNHNV and CDR2 YYDKDF (reference sequence). With 0 bases clipped from V and 5 bases from J, the junction kept 2 bases outside the gene matches. There are 15 residues in the CDR3.

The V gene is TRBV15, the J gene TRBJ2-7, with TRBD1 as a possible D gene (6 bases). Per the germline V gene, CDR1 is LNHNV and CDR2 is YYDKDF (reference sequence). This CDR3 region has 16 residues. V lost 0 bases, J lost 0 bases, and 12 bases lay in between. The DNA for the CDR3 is TGTGCCACCAGCAGAGATCGTGGCAGGGGCTCCTACGAGCAGTACTTC. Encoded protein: CATSRDRGRGSYEQYF.

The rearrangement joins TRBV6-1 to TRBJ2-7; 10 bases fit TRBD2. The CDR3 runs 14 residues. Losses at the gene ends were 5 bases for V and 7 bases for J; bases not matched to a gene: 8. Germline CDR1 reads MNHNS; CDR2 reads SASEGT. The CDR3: CASSLSGRANEQYF. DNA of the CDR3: TGTGCCAGCAGTCTGAGCGGGAGGGCTAATGAGCAGTACTTC.

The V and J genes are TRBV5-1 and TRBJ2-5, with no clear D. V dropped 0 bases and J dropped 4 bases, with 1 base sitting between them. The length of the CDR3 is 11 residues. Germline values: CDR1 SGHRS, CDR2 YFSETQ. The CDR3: CASSLAETQYF. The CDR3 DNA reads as TGCGCCAGCAGCTTGGCAGAGACCCAGTACTTC. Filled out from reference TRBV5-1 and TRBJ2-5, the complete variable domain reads KAGVTQTPRYLIKTRGQQVTLSCSPISGHRSVSWYQQTPGQGLQFLFEYFSETQRNKGNFPGRFSGRQFSNSRSEMNVSTLELGDSALYLCASSLAETQYFGPGTRLLVL.

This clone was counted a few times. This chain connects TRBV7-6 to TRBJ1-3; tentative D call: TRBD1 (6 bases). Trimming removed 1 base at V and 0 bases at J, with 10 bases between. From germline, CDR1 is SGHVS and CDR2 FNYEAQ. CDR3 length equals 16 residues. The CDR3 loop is CASSLVLRGSGNTIYF. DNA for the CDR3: TGTGCCAGCAGCTTAGTTCTCAGGGGCTCTGGAAACACCATATATTTT. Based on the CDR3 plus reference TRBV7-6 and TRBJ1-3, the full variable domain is GAGVSQSPRYKVTKRGQDVALRCDPISGHVSLYWYRQALGQGPEFLTYFNYEAQQDKSGLPNDRFSAERPEGSISTLTIQRTEQRDSAMYRCASSLVLRGSGNTIYFGEGSWLTVV.

CDR3 nucleotide sequence: TGTGCCAGCAGAGCTCGGGCGGGGGAGACCCAGTACTTC. It codes for CASRARAGETQYF. The V call is TRBV19, the J call TRBJ2-5; perhaps TRBD2 as D (6 bases). The CDR3 loop spans 13 amino acids. V was shortened by 9 bases and J by 5 bases, with 16 bases between the two germline ends. Per germline, CDR1 LNHDA and CDR2 SQIVND (reference sequence).

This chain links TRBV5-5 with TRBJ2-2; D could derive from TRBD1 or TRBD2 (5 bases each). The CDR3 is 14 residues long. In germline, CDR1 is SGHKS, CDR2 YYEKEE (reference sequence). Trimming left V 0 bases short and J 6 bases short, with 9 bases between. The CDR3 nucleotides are TGTGCCAGCAGCTTGGGGGGGATAGCCGGGGAGCTGTTTTTT. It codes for CASSLGGIAGELFF.

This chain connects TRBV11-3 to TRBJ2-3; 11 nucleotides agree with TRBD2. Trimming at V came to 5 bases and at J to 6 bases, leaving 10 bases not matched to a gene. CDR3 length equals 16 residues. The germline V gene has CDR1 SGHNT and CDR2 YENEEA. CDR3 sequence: CASSTLTSGIGDTQYF. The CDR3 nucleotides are TGTGCCAGCAGCACCCTGACTAGCGGGATAGGTGATACGCAGTATTTT.

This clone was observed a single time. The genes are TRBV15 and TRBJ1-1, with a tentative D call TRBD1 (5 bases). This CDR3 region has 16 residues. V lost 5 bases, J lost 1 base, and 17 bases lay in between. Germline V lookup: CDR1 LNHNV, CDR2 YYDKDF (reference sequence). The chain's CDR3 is CATSHPGPIWNTEAFF. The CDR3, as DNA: TGTGCCACCAGCCACCCGGGGCCGATTTGGAACACTGAAGCTTTCTTT.

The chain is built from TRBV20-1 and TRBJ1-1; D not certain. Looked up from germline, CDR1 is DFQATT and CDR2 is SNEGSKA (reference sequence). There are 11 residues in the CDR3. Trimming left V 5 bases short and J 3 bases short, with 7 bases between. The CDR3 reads CSARSYTEAFF. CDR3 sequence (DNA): TGCAGTGCTCGTTCCTACACTGAAGCTTTCTTT.

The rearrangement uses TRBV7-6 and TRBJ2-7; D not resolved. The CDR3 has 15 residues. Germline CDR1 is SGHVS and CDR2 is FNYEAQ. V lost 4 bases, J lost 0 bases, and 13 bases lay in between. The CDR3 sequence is CASSSGPTSSYEQYF. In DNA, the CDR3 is TGTGCCAGCAGCTCTGGGCCAACGAGCTCCTACGAGCAGTACTTC. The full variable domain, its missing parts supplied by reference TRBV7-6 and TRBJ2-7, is GAGVSQSPRYKVTKRGQDVALRCDPISGHVSLYWYRQALGQGPEFLTYFNYEAQQDKSGLPNDRFSAERPEGSISTLTIQRTEQRDSAMYRCASSSGPTSSYEQYFGPGTRLTVT.

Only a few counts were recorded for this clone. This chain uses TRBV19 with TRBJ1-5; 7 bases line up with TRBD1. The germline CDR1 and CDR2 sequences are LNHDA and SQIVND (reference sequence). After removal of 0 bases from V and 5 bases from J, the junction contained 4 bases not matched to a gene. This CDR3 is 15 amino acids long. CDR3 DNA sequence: TGTGCCAGTAGTATAGATGGACAGGTGTATCAGCCCCAGCATTTT. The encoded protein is CASSIDGQVYQPQHF.

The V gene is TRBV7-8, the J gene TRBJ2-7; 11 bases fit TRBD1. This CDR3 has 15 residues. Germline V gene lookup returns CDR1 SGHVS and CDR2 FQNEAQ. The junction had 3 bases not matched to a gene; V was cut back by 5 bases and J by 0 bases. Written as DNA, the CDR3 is TGTGCCAGCAGCCAGGACAGGGGGCACTCCTACGAGCAGTACTTC. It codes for CASSQDRGHSYEQYF.

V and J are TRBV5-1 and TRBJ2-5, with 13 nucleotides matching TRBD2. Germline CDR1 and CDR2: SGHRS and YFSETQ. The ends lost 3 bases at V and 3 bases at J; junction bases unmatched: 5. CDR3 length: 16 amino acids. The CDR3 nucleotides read TGCGCCAGCAGCTCCTCCGGGACTAGCGGGGAAGAGACCCAGTACTTC. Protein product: CASSSSGTSGEETQYF.

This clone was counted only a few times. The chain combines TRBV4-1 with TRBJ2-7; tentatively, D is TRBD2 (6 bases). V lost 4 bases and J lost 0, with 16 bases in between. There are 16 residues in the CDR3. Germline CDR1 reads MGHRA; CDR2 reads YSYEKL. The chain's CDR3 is CASSPNAGLASYEQYF. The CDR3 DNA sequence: TGCGCCAGCAGCCCCAACGCGGGACTGGCCTCCTACGAGCAGTACTTC.

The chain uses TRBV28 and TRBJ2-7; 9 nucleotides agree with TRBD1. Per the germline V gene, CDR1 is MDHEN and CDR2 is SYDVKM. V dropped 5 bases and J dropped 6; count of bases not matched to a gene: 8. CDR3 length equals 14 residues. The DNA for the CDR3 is TGTGCCAGCAGTCCGCGACAGGGGGTGGGCGAGCAGTACTTC. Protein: CASSPRQGVGEQYF.

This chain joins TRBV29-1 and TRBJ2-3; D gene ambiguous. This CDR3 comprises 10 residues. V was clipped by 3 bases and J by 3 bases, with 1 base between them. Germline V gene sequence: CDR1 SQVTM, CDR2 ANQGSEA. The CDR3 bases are TGCAGCGTTGAGACAGATACGCAGTATTTT. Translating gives CSVETDTQYF.

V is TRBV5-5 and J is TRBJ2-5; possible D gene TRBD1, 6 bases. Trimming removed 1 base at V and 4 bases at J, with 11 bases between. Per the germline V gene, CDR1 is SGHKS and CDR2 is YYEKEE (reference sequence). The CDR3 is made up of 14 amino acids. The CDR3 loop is CASSLSLGGETQYF. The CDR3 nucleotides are TGTGCCAGCAGCTTGTCCCTAGGGGGAGAGACCCAGTACTTC. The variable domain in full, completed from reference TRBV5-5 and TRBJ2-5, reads DAGVTQSPTHLIKTRGQQVTLRCSPISGHKSVSWYQQVLGQGPQFIFQYYEKEERGRGNFPDRFSARQFPNYSSELNVNALLLGDSALYLCASSLSLGGETQYFGPGTRLLVL.

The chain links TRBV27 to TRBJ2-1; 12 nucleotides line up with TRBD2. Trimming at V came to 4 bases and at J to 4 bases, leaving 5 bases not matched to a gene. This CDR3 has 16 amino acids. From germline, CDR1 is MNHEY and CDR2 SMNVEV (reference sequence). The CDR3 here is CASSSLAGGPYNEQFF. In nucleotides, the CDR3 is TGTGCCAGCAGTTCCCTAGCGGGAGGGCCTTACAATGAGCAGTTCTTC.

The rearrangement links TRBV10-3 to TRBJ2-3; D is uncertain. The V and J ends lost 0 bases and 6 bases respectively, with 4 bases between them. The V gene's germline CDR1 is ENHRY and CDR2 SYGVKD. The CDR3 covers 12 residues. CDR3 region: CAISESGDTQYF. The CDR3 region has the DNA TGTGCCATCAGTGAGTCGGGGGATACGCAGTATTTT.

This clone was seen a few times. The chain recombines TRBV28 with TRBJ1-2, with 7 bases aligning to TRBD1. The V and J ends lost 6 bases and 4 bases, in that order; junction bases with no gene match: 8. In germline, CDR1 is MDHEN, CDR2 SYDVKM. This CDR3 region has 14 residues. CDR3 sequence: CASRPEDRPYGYTF. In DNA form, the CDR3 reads TGTGCCAGCAGACCTGAGGACAGGCCCTATGGCTACACCTTC.